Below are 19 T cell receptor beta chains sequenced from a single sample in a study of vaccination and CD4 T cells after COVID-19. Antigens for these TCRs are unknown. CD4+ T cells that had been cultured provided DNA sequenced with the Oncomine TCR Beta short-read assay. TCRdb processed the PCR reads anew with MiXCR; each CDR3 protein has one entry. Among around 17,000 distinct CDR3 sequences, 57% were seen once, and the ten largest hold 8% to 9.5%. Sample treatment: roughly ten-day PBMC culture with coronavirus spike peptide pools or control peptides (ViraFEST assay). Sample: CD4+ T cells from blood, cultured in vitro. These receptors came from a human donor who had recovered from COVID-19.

The CDR3 loop is CASSWGGRASGGSTDTQYF. The CDR3 nucleotides read TGTGCCAGCAGCTGGGGGGGTCGGGCTAGCGGAGGTAGCACAGATACGCAGTATTTT. This chain connects TRBV7-2 to TRBJ2-3, with 7 bases aligning to TRBD2. The CDR3 totals 19 residues. Trimming took 4 bases from V and 0 from J; bases not matched to a gene: 16. The germline gives CDR1 SGHTA, CDR2 FQGNSA.

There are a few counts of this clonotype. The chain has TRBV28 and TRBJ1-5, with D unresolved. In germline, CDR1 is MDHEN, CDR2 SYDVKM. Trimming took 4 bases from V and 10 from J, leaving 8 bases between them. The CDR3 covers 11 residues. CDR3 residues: CASSSTRPQHF. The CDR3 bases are TGTGCCAGCAGTTCCACTCGCCCCCAGCATTTT.

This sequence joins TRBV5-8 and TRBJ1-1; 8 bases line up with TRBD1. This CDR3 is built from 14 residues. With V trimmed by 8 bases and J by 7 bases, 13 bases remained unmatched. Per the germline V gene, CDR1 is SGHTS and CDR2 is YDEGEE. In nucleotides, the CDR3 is TGTGCCAGTTTCCCAGGGGGCCGGTGGGGTGAAGCTTTCTTT. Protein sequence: CASFPGGRWGEAFF.

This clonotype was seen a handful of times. CDR3 loop: CASSPQGASIYGYTF. CDR3 bases: TGTGCCAGCAGCCCACAGGGGGCGTCAATCTATGGCTACACCTTC. The V and J genes are TRBV7-9 and TRBJ1-2; 9 bases are a match to TRBD1. Germline values: CDR1 SEHNR, CDR2 FQNEAQ (reference sequence). CDR3 length: 15 residues. With V trimmed by 5 bases and J by 4 bases, 8 bases remained unmatched.

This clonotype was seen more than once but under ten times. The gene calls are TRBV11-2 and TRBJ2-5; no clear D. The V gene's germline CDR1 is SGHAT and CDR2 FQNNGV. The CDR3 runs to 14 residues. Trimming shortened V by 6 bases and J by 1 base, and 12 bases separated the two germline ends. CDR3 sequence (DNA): TGTGCCAGCAGTGGCTCAAGAGTCCAAGAGACCCAGTACTTC. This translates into CASSGSRVQETQYF.

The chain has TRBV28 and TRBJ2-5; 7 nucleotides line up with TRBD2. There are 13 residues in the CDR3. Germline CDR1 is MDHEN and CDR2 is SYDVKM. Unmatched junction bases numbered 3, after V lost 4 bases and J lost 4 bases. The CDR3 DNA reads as TGTGCCAGCAGTTCGGGGGGATTAGAGACCCAGTACTTC. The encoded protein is CASSSGGLETQYF.

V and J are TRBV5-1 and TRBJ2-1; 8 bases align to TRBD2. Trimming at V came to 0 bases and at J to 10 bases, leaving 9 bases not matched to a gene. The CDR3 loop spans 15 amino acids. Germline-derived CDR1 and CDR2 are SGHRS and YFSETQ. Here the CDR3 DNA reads TGCGCCAGCAGCTTGGCGGGACTAGGGGCGTGGGAGCAGTTCTTC. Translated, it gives CASSLAGLGAWEQFF.

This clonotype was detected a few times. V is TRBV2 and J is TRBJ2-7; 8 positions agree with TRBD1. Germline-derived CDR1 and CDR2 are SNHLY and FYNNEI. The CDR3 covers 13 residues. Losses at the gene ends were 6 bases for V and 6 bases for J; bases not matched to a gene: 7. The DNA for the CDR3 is TGTGCCAGCAGCGGACAGGGCCTGCGCGAGCAGTACTTC. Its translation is CASSGQGLREQYF.

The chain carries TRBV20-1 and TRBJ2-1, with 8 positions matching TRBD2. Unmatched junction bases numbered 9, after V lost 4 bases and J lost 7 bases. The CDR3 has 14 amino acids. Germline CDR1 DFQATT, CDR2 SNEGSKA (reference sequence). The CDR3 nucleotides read TGCAGTGCTATTCATCCGGGAGGGCCTAATGAGCAGTTCTTC. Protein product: CSAIHPGGPNEQFF.

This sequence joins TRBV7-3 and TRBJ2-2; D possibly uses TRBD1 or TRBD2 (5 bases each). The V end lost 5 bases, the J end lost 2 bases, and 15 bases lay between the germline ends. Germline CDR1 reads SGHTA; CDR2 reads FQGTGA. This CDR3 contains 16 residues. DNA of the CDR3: TGTGCCAGCAGCGCCCGACCCGGGACCAACACCGGGGAGCTGTTTTTT. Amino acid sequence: CASSARPGTNTGELFF. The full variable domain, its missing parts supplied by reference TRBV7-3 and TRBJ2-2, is GAGVSQTPSNKVTEKGKYVELRCDPISGHTALYWYRQSLGQGPEFLIYFQGTGAADDSGLPNDRFFAVRPEGSVSTLKIQRTERGDSAVYLCASSARPGTNTGELFFGEGSRLTVL.

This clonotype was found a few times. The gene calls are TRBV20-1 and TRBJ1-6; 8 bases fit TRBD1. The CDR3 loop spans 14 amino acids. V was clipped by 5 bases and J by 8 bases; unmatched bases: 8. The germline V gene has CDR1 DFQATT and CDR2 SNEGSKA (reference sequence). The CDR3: CSALITGGHSPLHF. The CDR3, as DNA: TGCAGTGCTCTAATAACAGGGGGACATTCACCCCTCCACTTT.

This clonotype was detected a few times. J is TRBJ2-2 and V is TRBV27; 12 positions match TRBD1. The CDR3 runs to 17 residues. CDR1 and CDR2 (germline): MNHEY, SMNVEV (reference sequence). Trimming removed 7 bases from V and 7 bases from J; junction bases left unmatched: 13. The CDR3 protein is CASNTLLGQGAGGELFF. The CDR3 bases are TGTGCCAGCAACACCCTGCTGGGACAGGGGGCGGGCGGGGAGCTGTTTTTT.

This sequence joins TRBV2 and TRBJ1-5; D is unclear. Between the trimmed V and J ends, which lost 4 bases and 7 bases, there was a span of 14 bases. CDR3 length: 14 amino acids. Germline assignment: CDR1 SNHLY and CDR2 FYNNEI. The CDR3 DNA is TGTGCCAGCAGTGTCGGGAGTTGGGGACAGCCCCAGCATTTT. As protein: CASSVGSWGQPQHF.

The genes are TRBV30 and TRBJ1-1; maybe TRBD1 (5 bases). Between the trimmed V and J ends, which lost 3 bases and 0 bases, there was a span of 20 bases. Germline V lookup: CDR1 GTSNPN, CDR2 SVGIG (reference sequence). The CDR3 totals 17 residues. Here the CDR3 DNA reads TGTGCCTGGAGCGTAAGGGGACCCCCAGGGCTGAACACTGAAGCTTTCTTT. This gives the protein CAWSVRGPPGLNTEAFF. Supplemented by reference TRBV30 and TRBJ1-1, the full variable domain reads SQTIHQWPATLVQPVGSPLSLECTVEGTSNPNLYWYRQAAGRGLQLLFYSVGIGQISSEVPQNLSASRPQDRQFILSSKKLLLSDSGFYLCAWSVRGPPGLNTEAFFGQGTRLTVV.

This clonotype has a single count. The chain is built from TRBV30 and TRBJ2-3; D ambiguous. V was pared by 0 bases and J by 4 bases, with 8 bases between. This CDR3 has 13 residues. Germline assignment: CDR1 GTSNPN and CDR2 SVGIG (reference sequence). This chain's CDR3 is CAWSVQIADTQYF. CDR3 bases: TGTGCCTGGAGTGTACAGATCGCAGATACGCAGTATTTT.

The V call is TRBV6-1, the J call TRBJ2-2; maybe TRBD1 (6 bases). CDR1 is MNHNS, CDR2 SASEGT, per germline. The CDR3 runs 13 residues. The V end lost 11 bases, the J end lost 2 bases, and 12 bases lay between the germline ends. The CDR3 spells CALRTANTGELFF. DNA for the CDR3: TGTGCCTTACGGACAGCAAACACCGGGGAGCTGTTTTTT.

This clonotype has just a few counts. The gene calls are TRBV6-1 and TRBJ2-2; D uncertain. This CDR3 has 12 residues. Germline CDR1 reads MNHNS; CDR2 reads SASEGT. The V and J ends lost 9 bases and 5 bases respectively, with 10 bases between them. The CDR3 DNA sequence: TGTGCCAGTTCGAGGCGAACCGGGGAGCTGTTTTTT. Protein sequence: CASSRRTGELFF.

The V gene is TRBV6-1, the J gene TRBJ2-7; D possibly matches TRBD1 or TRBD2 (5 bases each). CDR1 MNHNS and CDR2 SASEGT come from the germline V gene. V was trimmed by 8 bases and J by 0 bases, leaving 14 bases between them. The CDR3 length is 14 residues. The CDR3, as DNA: TGTGCCAGCGAGGGGTTTTTTAGCTCCTACGAGCAGTACTTC. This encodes CASEGFFSSYEQYF.

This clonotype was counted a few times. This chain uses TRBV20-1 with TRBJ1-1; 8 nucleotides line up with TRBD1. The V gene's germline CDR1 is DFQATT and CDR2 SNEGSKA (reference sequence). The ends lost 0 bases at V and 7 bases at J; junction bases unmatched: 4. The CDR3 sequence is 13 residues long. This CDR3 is CSARDGQGDEAFF. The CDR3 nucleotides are TGCAGTGCTAGAGATGGACAGGGAGATGAAGCTTTCTTT.